The entry below describes one T cell receptor (beta chain). Some clones are missing from TCRdb's copy, which holds only in-frame ones; the method was immunoSEQ multiplex PCR. The data hold 60,000 to 75,000 clones, with more than 70% observed a single time. The data derive from a study of neoadjuvant anti-PD-1 for oral cavity cancer. V shed 5 bases, J shed 8 bases, and the junction held 10 bases outside the gene matches. Germline V CDR1 and CDR2: SGHTA, FQGTGA. CDR3 length equals 15 residues. The rearrangement links TRBV7-3 to TRBJ1-4; 8 nucleotides agree with TRBD1. The TCR sequence derives from a person aged 35-79 years with oral cavity squamous cell carcinoma. Source: PBMCs, taken before nivolumab (anti-PD-1) treatment. The CDR3 protein is CASSPQGTGGEKLFF. The CDR3 region has the DNA TGTGCCAGCAGCCCCCAGGGGACAGGTGGCGAAAAACTGTTTTTT.